This T cell receptor beta chain came from a study of early T cells in non-severe SARS-CoV-2 infection. Across the whole study: The authors sequenced bulk RNA from unsorted whole blood, leaving chains unpaired. Study outcomes and limitations: CD4 and private specificities were missed by VDJdb matching, which favored anti-spike CD8 responses.

The germline V and J ends were trimmed by 6 bases and 8 bases, with 12 bases remaining between them. Germline CDR1 is SGDLS and CDR2 is YYNGEE. The length of the CDR3 is 12 residues. This clonotype was observed a few times. Antigen: not known. Attachment of unique molecular identifiers was made to individual cDNA molecules. TCRdb re-called the 5' RACE reads with MiXCR, one entry per CDR3 protein. The sample holds 40,000 or so distinct CDR3 sequences, more than 9% seen once. The sequence derives from an adult who was a healthcare worker with PCR-confirmed SARS-CoV-2 infection or an uninfected control (not recorded which). The rearrangement joins TRBV9 to TRBJ2-4; D possibly matches TRBD1 or TRBD2 (5 bases each). Source material: whole blood. CDR3 bases: TGTGCCAGCACTAGAGGGGATGACATTCAGTACTTC. Protein product: CASTRGDDIQYF.